This entry lists 25 T cell receptor beta chains sequenced from one sample in a study of shared T cell receptors in the human thymus. The repertoire was sequenced with immunoSEQ multiplex PCR; TCRdb's copy has only in-frame clones and lacks some. This table has around 67,000 clones, more than 90% appearing once. The specimen sequenced was thymocytes. The source is a human donor.

V usage is TRBV13 and J usage is TRBJ2-7; D gene ambiguous. The V gene lost 6 bases and the J gene lost 2 bases, with 20 bases spanning the gap. The CDR3 contains 16 residues. The germline gives CDR1 PRHDT, CDR2 FYEKMQ (reference sequence). The CDR3 DNA reads TGTGCCAGCAGGGTCAAGGCTGGCGTCAGACCCTACGAGCAGTACTTC. It translates to CASRVKAGVRPYEQYF.

This chain uses TRBV28 with TRBJ2-3; tentatively, D is TRBD1 or TRBD2 (5 bases each). The CDR3 has 15 amino acids. Trimming stripped 5 bases from V and 6 bases from J, with 18 bases between. Germline V gene data show CDR1 as MDHEN and CDR2 as SYDVKM. CDR3 sequence reads: CASSPNRDGSDTQYF. CDR3 in DNA: TGTGCCAGCAGTCCAAACCGGGACGGCTCCGATACGCAGTATTTT.

The chain combines TRBV7-9 with TRBJ2-3; D not resolved. Trimming took 5 bases from V and 1 from J, leaving 22 bases between them. Germline V gives CDR1 SEHNR, CDR2 FQNEAQ (reference sequence). The CDR3 is 18 amino acids. CDR3 loop: CASSPDIYSKIGTDTQYF. The CDR3 coding sequence is TGTGCCAGCAGCCCCGATATATACAGTAAAATCGGCACAGATACGCAGTATTTT.

The chain is built from TRBV2 and TRBJ1-1; TRBD1 might be the D (6 bases). The germline V gene encodes CDR1 SNHLY and CDR2 FYNNEI. Trimming cost V 11 bases and J 0 bases, with 16 bases left between them. This CDR3 spans 14 amino acids. CDR3 in DNA: TGTGCCTCGGGGCCCAGGGGCGTGAACACTGAAGCTTTCTTT. It is translated as CASGPRGVNTEAFF.

The chain is built from TRBV2 and TRBJ1-1; tentatively, D is TRBD1 (6 bases). Trimming took 4 bases from V and 0 from J, leaving 15 bases between them. The germline CDR1 and CDR2 sequences are SNHLY and FYNNEI. The CDR3 covers 16 residues. The chain's CDR3 is CASSGGPEGMNTEAFF. CDR3 DNA sequence: TGTGCCAGCAGTGGGGGGCCGGAGGGGATGAACACTGAAGCTTTCTTT.

V gene TRBV18 combines with J gene TRBJ1-2, with 7 bases aligning to TRBD1. V shed 4 bases, J shed 2 bases, and the junction held 7 bases outside the gene matches. This CDR3 spans 15 amino acids. Germline loops: CDR1 KGHSH, CDR2 LQKENI. DNA for the CDR3: TGTGCCAGCTCACGGACACTGACAGGGAACTATGGCTACACCTTC. This gives the protein CASSRTLTGNYGYTF.

The chain couples TRBV18 to TRBJ1-6; no clear D gene. Trimming shortened V by 4 bases and J by 0 bases, and 10 bases separated the two germline ends. CDR1 is KGHSH and CDR2 is LQKENI in the germline V gene. This CDR3 has 16 residues. CDR3 sequence: CASSLYPRSYNSPLHF. CDR3 DNA: TGTGCCAGCTCACTATATCCACGCTCCTATAATTCACCCCTCCACTTT.

The CDR3, as DNA: TGTGCCAGCAGCCCGTGGGACAGGTGTTACGAGCAGTACTTC. It translates to CASSPWDRCYEQYF. This sequence joins TRBV7-3 and TRBJ2-7; TRBD1 matches 8 bases. CDR3 length: 14 residues. After removal of 5 bases from V and 4 bases from J, the junction contained 7 bases not matched to a gene. From germline, CDR1 is SGHTA and CDR2 FQGTGA.

The rearrangement links TRBV9 to TRBJ1-4; 12 bases map to TRBD1. With 2 bases clipped from V and 8 bases from J, the junction kept 4 bases outside the gene matches. In germline, CDR1 is SGDLS, CDR2 YYNGEE. The CDR3 extends over 15 amino acids. The CDR3 bases are TGTGCCAGCAGCGTTGGGGACAGGGGGCCGGAAAAACTGTTTTTT. Translating gives CASSVGDRGPEKLFF.

The chain couples TRBV7-3 to TRBJ2-5; the match to TRBD1 covers 9 bases. V lost 6 bases and J lost 4; bases outside the gene matches: 9. This CDR3 region has 15 residues. CDR1 is SGHTA and CDR2 is FQGTGA in the germline V gene. CDR3 nucleotide sequence: TGTGCCAGCAGGAACCGGACAGGGGACGGAGAGACCCAGTACTTC. Protein product: CASRNRTGDGETQYF.

The chain employs TRBV4-3 and TRBJ1-6, with 9 bases aligning to TRBD1. This CDR3 region has 22 residues. V shed 0 bases and J 1 base; nucleotides not matched to a gene: 16. From germline, CDR1 is LGHNA and CDR2 YSLEER. The CDR3 DNA follows: TGCGCCAGCAGCCAAGAAGCTAAACAGGGGGCAGCGCGGATATCCTATAATTCACCCCTCCACTTT. Its translation is CASSQEAKQGAARISYNSPLHF.

The chain has TRBV5-1 and TRBJ2-3; D is uncertain. Trimming pared 3 bases from V and 6 bases from J, leaving 17 bases between. The CDR3 contains 15 residues. Germline CDR1 SGHRS, CDR2 YFSETQ. CDR3 coding DNA: TGCGCCAGCAGCTCCCCCCGCGGCACGCGGGATACGCAGTATTTT. This codes for CASSSPRGTRDTQYF.

CDR3 region: CASSQGAGTSGELFF. The CDR3 bases are TGCGCCAGCAGCCAAGGGGCTGGAACTTCCGGGGAGCTGTTTTTT. The V call is TRBV4-3, the J call TRBJ2-2; D not certain. Germline values: CDR1 LGHNA, CDR2 YSLEER. CDR3 length equals 15 residues. V shed 1 base and J shed 6 bases, with 12 bases lying between them.

The rearrangement joins TRBV27 to TRBJ1-2; D not certain. This CDR3 is 14 amino acids long. Trimming took 10 bases from V and 2 from J, leaving 17 bases between them. Germline lookup yields CDR1 MNHEY and CDR2 SMNVEV (reference sequence). CDR3 nucleotide sequence: TGTGCCACCAGCGGACGGCCACTAAACTATGGCTACACCTTC. Its protein product is CATSGRPLNYGYTF.

This chain connects TRBV5-4 to TRBJ2-7; the D call may be TRBD1 or TRBD2 (6 bases each). This CDR3 comprises 13 residues. The V end was cut by 2 bases, the J end by 5 bases, with 11 bases between. CDR1 is SGHNT and CDR2 is YYREEE in the germline V gene (reference sequence). As DNA, the CDR3 is TGTGCCAGCAGCTTCTCCGGGGGCAACGAGCAGTACTTC. This encodes CASSFSGGNEQYF.

The chain employs TRBV6-1 and TRBJ2-7, with D unresolved. This CDR3 region has 14 residues. Trimming took 0 bases from V and 4 from J, leaving 10 bases between them. Germline V CDR1 and CDR2: MNHNS, SASEGT. In DNA form, the CDR3 reads TGTGCCAGCAGTGAAGCGTTGACGGGTTACGAGCAGTACTTC. This sequence encodes CASSEALTGYEQYF.

This clone was detected once. CDR3 nucleotides: TGTGCCAGCAGCGGACTAGTGAGGGGAATGGGCAATGAGCAGTTCTTC. It is translated as CASSGLVRGMGNEQFF. The chain couples TRBV2 to TRBJ2-1; TRBD2 aligns across 7 bases. Germline lookup yields CDR1 SNHLY and CDR2 FYNNEI. The V segment lost 6 bases and the J segment 6 bases; nucleotides outside the gene matches: 14. This CDR3 comprises 16 residues.

This rearrangement joins TRBV28 to TRBJ1-1; maybe TRBD1 (5 bases). Germline-derived CDR1 and CDR2 are MDHEN and SYDVKM. This CDR3 has 15 amino acids. V gave up 6 bases and J gave up 0 bases, with 14 bases separating them. CDR3 protein: CASSTADRMNTEAFF. In DNA form, the CDR3 reads TGTGCCAGCAGCACCGCAGACAGAATGAACACTGAAGCTTTCTTT.

The genes are TRBV7-9 and TRBJ1-2; D ambiguous. The CDR3 sequence is 15 residues long. V lost 2 bases and J 6 bases, leaving 16 bases between the germline ends. From germline, CDR1 is SEHNR and CDR2 FQNEAQ (reference sequence). As DNA, the CDR3 is TGTGCCAGCAGCTTAACCCCGGCAGGACGGAATGGCTACACCTTC. Its protein is CASSLTPAGRNGYTF. The variable domain in full, completed from reference TRBV7-9 and TRBJ1-2, reads DTGVSQNPRHKITKRGQNVTFRCDPISEHNRLYWYRQTLGQGPEFLTYFQNEAQLEKSRLLSDRFSAERPKGSFSTLEIQRTEQGDSAMYLCASSLTPAGRNGYTFGSGTRLTVV.

The J gene is TRBJ2-7, the V gene TRBV4-3; TRBD1 is a possible D gene (6 bases). Germline lookup yields CDR1 LGHNA and CDR2 YSLEER. V lost 0 bases and J lost 3, with 12 bases in between. The CDR3 is 15 amino acids. The CDR3 DNA reads as TGCGCCAGCAGCCAAGATTGGACAGTTATCTACGAGCAGTACTTC. Amino acids: CASSQDWTVIYEQYF.

This chain joins TRBV4-1 and TRBJ2-2; 7 bases line up with TRBD2. CDR3 length: 16 residues. CDR1 is MGHRA and CDR2 is YSYEKL in the germline V gene. V lost 4 bases and J lost 5; bases outside the gene matches: 10. In DNA, the CDR3 is TGCGCCAGCAGCCTGGTGGGCAGGGAGGGTACCGGGGAGCTGTTTTTT. It encodes CASSLVGREGTGELFF.

The rearrangement joins TRBV6-4 to TRBJ2-3, with D uncertain. Trimming took off 2 bases at V and 2 bases at J, with 14 bases between the two ends. The germline CDR1 and CDR2 sequences are MRHNA and SNTAGT. This CDR3 spans 16 amino acids. DNA of the CDR3: TGTGCCAGCAGTGACGAGGCAGGACCCCACACAGATACGCAGTATTTT. It is translated as CASSDEAGPHTDTQYF.

This chain joins TRBV7-8 and TRBJ2-1, with 7 bases lining up with TRBD1. Per germline, CDR1 SGHVS and CDR2 FQNEAQ. The CDR3 contains 15 residues. Trimming at V came to 2 bases and at J to 9 bases, leaving 10 bases not matched to a gene. CDR3 sequence: CASSLHGQAGGEQFF. CDR3 in DNA: TGTGCCAGCAGCTTACATGGACAGGCCGGCGGTGAGCAGTTCTTC.

The rearrangement links TRBV9 to TRBJ1-2; TRBD1 matches at 11 bases. This CDR3 is 14 amino acids long. Germline values: CDR1 SGDLS, CDR2 YYNGEE. V lost 4 bases and J lost 7; bases outside the gene matches: 6. The chain's CDR3 is CASSLGQGAPGYTF. The CDR3 DNA sequence: TGTGCCAGCAGCCTCGGACAGGGGGCTCCTGGCTACACCTTC.

CDR3 nucleotide sequence: TGTGCCAGCTCACCACCGACAGTAGGCTACACCTTC. This encodes CASSPPTVGYTF. The chain employs TRBV18 and TRBJ1-2; tentatively, D is TRBD1 (5 bases). Trimming took 0 bases from V and 8 from J, leaving 7 bases between them. This CDR3 has 12 amino acids. Germline values: CDR1 KGHSH, CDR2 LQKENI.